This TCR beta chain was documented in a study of blood T cell repertoires in COVID-19. Overall study: Both acute and convalescent COVID-19 samples were obtained from the United States, Italy and Spain.

Original processing methods: The authors estimated nucleated cell counts from reference gene primer amplification. Clones were read by immunoSEQ multiplex PCR, and TCRdb kept only the in-frame ones, dropping some. V and J calls and clone size are as listed in that table; D and trimming were resolved from the DNA. Here the sample spans 250,000 or so clones, about 84% being singletons. V shed 3 bases, J shed 6 bases, and the junction held 13 bases outside the gene matches. Per germline, CDR1 SGDLS and CDR2 YYNGEE. This CDR3 is built from 16 residues. The receptor comes from a man aged 80 or over with acute or convalescent COVID-19. Material for sequencing was peripheral blood. The chain combines TRBV9 with TRBJ2-3; 7 bases match TRBD2. The CDR3 region is CASSGSSGGQWDTQYF. The CDR3 DNA sequence: TGTGCCAGCAGCGGTTCTAGCGGAGGCCAATGGGATACGCAGTATTTT.